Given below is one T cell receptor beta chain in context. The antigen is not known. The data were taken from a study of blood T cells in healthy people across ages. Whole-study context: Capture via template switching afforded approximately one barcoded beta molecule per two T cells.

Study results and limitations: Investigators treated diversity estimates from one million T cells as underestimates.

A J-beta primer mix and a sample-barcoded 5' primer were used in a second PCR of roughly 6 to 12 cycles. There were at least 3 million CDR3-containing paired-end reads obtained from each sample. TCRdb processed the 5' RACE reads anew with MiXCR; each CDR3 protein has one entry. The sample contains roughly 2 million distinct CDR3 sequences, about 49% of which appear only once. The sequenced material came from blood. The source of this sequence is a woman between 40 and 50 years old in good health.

The CDR3 protein is CASSLSPLDEKLFF. CDR3 nucleotides: TGTGCCAGCAGCTTATCCCCCTTGGATGAAAAACTGTTTTTT. The rearrangement uses TRBV11-2 and TRBJ1-4; D uncertain. Germline CDR1 is SGHAT and CDR2 is FQNNGV. CDR3 length: 14 residues. The V end was cut by 2 bases, the J end by 6 bases, with 10 bases between.